This T cell receptor beta chain was found in a study of T cells after yellow fever vaccination (dated by TCRdb to between 2018 and 2021). With respect to the entire study: The SMART-Seq v4 Ultra Low Input RNA kit was used to prepare libraries from fractions with low cell numbers. Bulk PBMC replicates and cell subsets were isolated from blood drawn at multiple timepoints before and after both primary and secondary immunization. To track T-cell clones before and after primary and booster YFV17D yellow fever vaccination, bulk TCR alpha and beta repertoires were sequenced longitudinally. The cohort comprised two healthy male donors, one aged 18 to 30 and one aged 30 to 40 years.

Comments on this clonotype: It has no known antigen specificity. Base qualities are not provided; no much larger clone lies one nucleotide away.

This sample's treatment or condition label indicates: live attenuated yellow fever vaccine strain. PBMCs were isolated from peripheral blood using a standard Ficoll-Paque protocol. CD4 and CD8 T-cell fractions were isolated with Dynabeads CD4 and CD8 positive selection kits. TriZol was used to extract RNA from bulk PBMCs, CD4 and CD8 fractions, and dextramer-positive and dextramer-negative fractions. TCR cDNA was synthesized by 5'RACE template switching, through which a universal primer site and unique molecular identifiers were introduced. Priming for cDNA synthesis came from both the TCR alpha and TCR beta constant segments. Libraries were amplified in two PCR steps, with sample barcodes and sequencing adapters added in the second step. Sequencing of the libraries was done on either Illumina HiSeq 2500 (2x100 bp) or NovaSeq (2x150 bp). The source study handled its data this way. Demultiplexing of reads and collapsing into UMI consensus sequences were performed with MIGEC, and V(D)J alignment was carried out with MiXCR. Vaccine-responding clonotypes were identified with edgeR using replicate PBMC samples, with FDR below 0.01 and a log2 fold change above 5 up to day 15 being required. Each bulk clonotype received a CD4 or CD8 identity based on whether the sequenced CD4 or CD8 repertoire contained that clonotype at higher abundance. TCRdb reworked the public reads: Q25 trimming with fastp, MiXCR clone assembly, productive beta chains retained. Under each unique CDR3 protein, matching rows form one entry showing the most common genes and DNA. Clone size and V and J calls follow TCRdb, not the original study. This sample lists about 260,000 distinct CDR3 sequences; roughly 13% were detected once. The ten biggest clones cover roughly 0.5% of the sample.

Here is what the overall study found, with its caveats: Most clones expanded after primary vaccination (approximately 96% of CD4 and over 80% of CD8) were re-detected after the booster, suggesting that broad memory maintenance occurred. Computational filtering was required because FACS-sorted repertoires could contain abundant contaminating clonotypes from the bulk population. The study included only a couple of donors, which limits how far the findings can be generalized. A small fraction of clonotypes appeared in both the CD4 and CD8 compartments, likely as a result of convergent recombination. The secondary T-cell response was weaker than the primary response but faster, peaking on day 5 instead of day 15.

V loses 5 bases of germline sequence and J loses 0 bases, and the interval between the two ends is 10 bases. There are 14 amino acids in the CDR3, from cysteine to phenylalanine inclusive. The retained sequence is limited to the CDR3, 42 bases, with the frame set at the first base. CDR1 is given as SGHRS and CDR2 as YFSETQ, both from the germline V gene. The TCR was taken from a man between 25 and 39 years old who received the YFV17D yellow fever vaccine. The chain links TRBV5-1 with TRBJ2-3; a confident D gene designation cannot be given. The starting material was CD4+ T cells sorted from PBMCs, obtained 45 days after the yellow fever booster vaccination. The CDR3 loop reads CASRGPLSTDTQYF. The DNA sequence is TGCGCCAGCAGGGGCCCCCTTAGCACAGATACGCAGTATTTT.